This T cell receptor beta chain was recovered during a study of blood T cell repertoires in COVID-19. Study-wide background: Specimens from acute and convalescent COVID-19 originated in the United States, Italy and Spain. T cells, B-cell-depleted T cells, or PBMCs provided the cDNA or gDNA that served as material.

The table came from immunoSEQ multiplex PCR; TCRdb's copy has only in-frame clones and leaves some out. Of 200,000 to 300,000 clones listed, more than 80% are singletons. Cohorts were based on clinical histories the participants reported. Participants in the exposed group had met a COVID-19 case in the 2 weeks before joining the study. The V gene's germline CDR1 is MDHEN and CDR2 SYDVKM. The CDR3 runs 13 residues. Germline trimming cut 7 bases from V and 6 bases from J; bases unmatched to any gene: 7. The chain joins TRBV28 to TRBJ2-3; 7 bases map to TRBD2. The TCR was taken from a middle-aged man who had been exposed to COVID-19. The source material was PBMCs or T cells enriched from blood (not recorded which). This chain's CDR3 is CASKAGVADTQYF. The CDR3 DNA reads TGTGCCAGCAAGGCGGGAGTAGCCGATACGCAGTATTTT.